This passage covers 19 T cell receptor beta chains from one sample sequenced in a study of shared clonotypes between healthy human individuals. Sequenced by immunoSEQ multiplex PCR; TCRdb stores in-frame clones only, minus some. The sample shows about 1.5 million clones, 95% to 99% of them seen only once. Sequencing was carried out using naive CD4+ T cells sorted from blood. Subset described: CD45RA+ positively selected. The source of these receptors is a man aged 30 to 39 in good health.

This clone was recorded once. This chain joins TRBV2 and TRBJ1-2; no reliable D call. Per germline, CDR1 SNHLY and CDR2 FYNNEI. This CDR3 region has 13 residues. V was trimmed by 3 bases and J by 7 bases, leaving 12 bases between them. The CDR3 reads CASSDGGFAGYTF. CDR3 nucleotide sequence: TGTGCCAGCAGTGACGGTGGGTTTGCTGGCTACACCTTC.

As for this clone: One junction end does not reproduce the germline sequence, and a read error may be involved. This sequence joins TRBV11-3 and TRBJ2-3, with no clear D. Germline CDR1 reads SGHNT; CDR2 reads YENEEA. The CDR3 extends over 16 amino acids. Here the CDR3 DNA reads TGTGCCAGCAGCGTAGAGGCTTCCCCTAGCACAGATACGCAGTATTTT. It encodes CASSVEASPSTDTQYF.

J is TRBJ2-5 and V is TRBV27; D might be TRBD1 (5 bases). Germline V gene data show CDR1 as MNHEY and CDR2 as SMNVEV (reference sequence). This CDR3 has 14 residues. Trimming left V 5 bases short and J 2 bases short, with 12 bases between. CDR3 residues: CASSPGRVQETQYF. In DNA form, the CDR3 reads TGTGCCAGCAGTCCCGGCAGGGTTCAAGAGACCCAGTACTTC.

Only one count was recorded for this clone. This sequence joins TRBV10-1 and TRBJ1-1; D uncertain. The CDR3 is 14 amino acids. Trimming took off 2 bases at V and 0 bases at J, with 7 bases between the two ends. Germline V gene lookup returns CDR1 WNHNN and CDR2 SYGVQD (reference sequence). The CDR3 DNA sequence: TGCGCCAGCAGTGAGGGCCTCATGAACACTGAAGCTTTCTTT. This sequence encodes CASSEGLMNTEAFF.

The chain combines TRBV5-6 with TRBJ2-5; 9 nucleotides line up with TRBD1. Unmatched junction bases numbered 5, after V lost 0 bases and J lost 2 bases. The CDR3 totals 16 residues. CDR1 is SGHDT and CDR2 is YYEEEE in the germline V gene. DNA for the CDR3: TGTGCCAGCAGCTTGGCCAAAGACAGGGGGCAAGAGACCCAGTACTTC. It yields the protein CASSLAKDRGQETQYF.

The genes are TRBV10-3 and TRBJ2-3; 9 nucleotides match TRBD2. Germline V lookup: CDR1 ENHRY, CDR2 SYGVKD. This CDR3 is built from 15 residues. J gave up 4 bases and V 2 bases, and 4 bases lay outside the gene matches. In nucleotides, the CDR3 is TGTGCCATCAGTGAGGATAGCGGGAGATCAGATACGCAGTATTTT. Protein: CAISEDSGRSDTQYF.

The chain couples TRBV19 to TRBJ2-3; 12 positions agree with TRBD2. CDR1 is LNHDA, CDR2 SQIVND, per germline (reference sequence). The CDR3 is 16 residues long. The junction had 3 bases not matched to a gene; V was cut back by 2 bases and J by 3 bases. The CDR3: CASSITSGRKTDTQYF. DNA for the CDR3: TGTGCCAGTAGTATAACTAGCGGGAGGAAAACAGATACGCAGTATTTT.

In regard to this clone: Other DNA sequences in this specimen translate into the identical CDR3. This chain's CDR3 is CASSLRGTSYEQYF. CDR3 DNA sequence: TGTGCCAGCAGCCTTCGGGGGACAAGCTACGAGCAGTACTTC. The chain recombines TRBV11-3 with TRBJ2-7; D may be TRBD1 or TRBD2 (6 bases each). Trimming shortened V by 5 bases and J by 3 bases, and 14 bases separated the two germline ends. Germline V gene sequence: CDR1 SGHNT, CDR2 YENEEA. The CDR3 contains 14 residues.

The chain joins TRBV11-2 to TRBJ1-2, with D hard to call. The CDR3 runs 12 residues. Trimming removed 4 bases from V and 5 bases from J, with 8 bases in between. The V gene's germline CDR1 is SGHAT and CDR2 FQNNGV. The CDR3 here is CASSSEKYGYTF. CDR3 nucleotide sequence: TGTGCCAGCAGCTCAGAAAAATATGGCTACACCTTC.

The J gene is TRBJ2-3, the V gene TRBV18, with 7 bases lining up with TRBD1. This CDR3 comprises 16 residues. Germline V gene data show CDR1 as KGHSH and CDR2 as LQKENI. With 6 bases clipped from V and 2 bases from J, the junction kept 11 bases outside the gene matches. CDR3 in amino acids: CASSYYGTGATDTQYF. The CDR3 nucleotides are TGTGCCAGCTCTTACTACGGTACAGGGGCCACAGATACGCAGTATTTT.

A single count supports this clone. The rearrangement joins TRBV19 to TRBJ2-7, with D maybe TRBD1 (5 bases). The germline gives CDR1 LNHDA, CDR2 SQIVND (reference sequence). The CDR3 is 14 residues long. Trimming removed 5 bases at V and 2 bases at J, with 13 bases between. The CDR3 spells CASSSTGSTYEQYF. In nucleotides, the CDR3 is TGTGCCAGTAGTTCAACAGGATCTACCTACGAGCAGTACTTC.

Points on this clone: The sample holds other DNA sequences that translate to the same CDR3. J is TRBJ2-7 and V is TRBV5-1; maybe TRBD2 (6 bases). The CDR3 length is 14 residues. V lost 3 bases to trimming and J lost 1 base, with 11 bases between them. CDR1 is SGHRS and CDR2 is YFSETQ in the germline V gene. CDR3 loop: CASSSTGGSYEQYF. The CDR3, as DNA: TGCGCCAGCAGCTCAACCGGGGGTTCCTACGAGCAGTACTTC.

The J gene is TRBJ2-5, the V gene TRBV6-5; D is undetermined. There are 12 residues in the CDR3. Trimming left V 7 bases short and J 5 bases short, with 11 bases between. Germline V gene lookup returns CDR1 MNHEY and CDR2 SVGAGI. CDR3 amino acids: CASTENWETQYF. CDR3 bases: TGTGCCAGCACCGAGAATTGGGAGACCCAGTACTTC.

This chain connects TRBV6-1 to TRBJ2-7; D is unresolved. The germline CDR1 and CDR2 sequences are MNHNS and SASEGT. CDR3 size: 14 residues. V was clipped by 1 base and J by 2 bases, with 9 bases between them. The CDR3 is CASSEVAVTYEQYF. CDR3 DNA sequence: TGTGCCAGCAGTGAAGTGGCAGTTACCTACGAGCAGTACTTC.

The chain combines TRBV29-1 with TRBJ1-4, with D maybe TRBD1 (5 bases). Trimming left V 6 bases short and J 5 bases short, with 10 bases between. CDR3 length: 12 residues. Germline CDR1 SQVTM, CDR2 ANQGSEA. The DNA for the CDR3 is TGCAGCGTGACAGTTAACAATGAAAAACTGTTTTTT. Translation: CSVTVNNEKLFF.

The V gene is TRBV10-2, the J gene TRBJ2-7; 10 nucleotides line up with TRBD2. The CDR3 loop spans 14 amino acids. Trimming at V came to 6 bases and at J to 5 bases, leaving 7 bases not matched to a gene. CDR1 and CDR2 from the germline V gene are WSHSY and SAAADI. The CDR3, as DNA: TGCGCCAGCAGGTTAGCGGGAGGTCGCGACGAGCAGTACTTC. Its translation: CASRLAGGRDEQYF.

J is TRBJ2-1 and V is TRBV7-6; 10 bases agree with TRBD2. Trimming took 3 bases from V and 5 from J; bases not matched to a gene: 4. Germline CDR1 is SGHVS and CDR2 is FNYEAQ. The CDR3 extends over 15 amino acids. The CDR3 sequence: CASSFGTSVHNEQFF. Here the CDR3 DNA reads TGTGCCAGCAGCTTCGGGACTAGCGTACACAATGAGCAGTTCTTC.

The chain has TRBV10-3 and TRBJ2-7, with D unclear. CDR1 ENHRY and CDR2 SYGVKD come from the germline V gene. The CDR3 is made up of 13 amino acids. Trimming shortened V by 7 bases and J by 7 bases, and 17 bases separated the two germline ends. The CDR3 bases are TGTGCCATCACGGTCTCGGAACGCGCGGAGCAGTACTTC. Protein sequence: CAITVSERAEQYF.

V gene TRBV25-1 combines with J gene TRBJ2-1; TRBD2 matches 13 bases. The CDR3 totals 14 residues. Trimming at V came to 4 bases and at J to 9 bases, leaving 3 bases not matched to a gene. Per germline, CDR1 MGHDK and CDR2 SYGVNS. The chain's CDR3 is CASSAGLAGVEQFF. For the CDR3, the DNA is TGTGCCAGCAGTGCCGGACTAGCGGGAGTTGAGCAGTTCTTC.